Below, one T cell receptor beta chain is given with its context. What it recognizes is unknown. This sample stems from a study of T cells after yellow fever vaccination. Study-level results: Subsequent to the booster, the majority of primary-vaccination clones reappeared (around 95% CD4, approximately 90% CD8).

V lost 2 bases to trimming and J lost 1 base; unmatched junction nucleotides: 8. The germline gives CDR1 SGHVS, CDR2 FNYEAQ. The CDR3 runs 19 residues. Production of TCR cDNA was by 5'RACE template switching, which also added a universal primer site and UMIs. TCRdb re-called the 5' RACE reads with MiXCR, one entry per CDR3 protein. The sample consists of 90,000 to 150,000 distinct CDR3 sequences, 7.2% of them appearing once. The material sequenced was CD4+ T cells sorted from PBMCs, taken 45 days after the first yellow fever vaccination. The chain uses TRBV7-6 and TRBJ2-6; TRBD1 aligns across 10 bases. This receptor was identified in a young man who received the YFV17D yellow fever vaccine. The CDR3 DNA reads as TGTGCCAGCAGCTTACCACCGGGACAGGGGAGGTCTGGGGCCAACGTCCTGACTTTC. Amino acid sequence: CASSLPPGQGRSGANVLTF.